This TCR beta chain was captured by sequencing in a study of glioma-infiltrating T cells after dendritic cell vaccination. Worth noting for this clone: As yet, its antigen is unknown.

Primers: 60 V beta forward and 13 J beta reverse. This table comes from immunoSEQ multiplex PCR, and its TCRdb copy is limited to in-frame clones, with some not included. The sample consists of about 90,000 clones, about 85% of them appearing once. Isocitrate dehydrogenase mutation was absent in all glioblastoma patients. Points from the study as a whole: Patients with more pretreatment TILs had longer time to progression and survival.

Germline V gives CDR1 MNHNY, CDR2 SVGAGI (reference sequence). The CDR3 is made up of 14 amino acids. V and J are TRBV6-6 and TRBJ2-5, with 11 nucleotides matching TRBD1. The end of the DNA is better explained by TRBJ2-7, so the J call may be wrong. The sequencing here drew on blood, taken before dendritic cell vaccination. The sequence was obtained from a human donor with glioblastoma. The CDR3 DNA is TGTGCCAGCAGACCGGGACAGGGGGCCTACGAGCAGTACTTC. Its translation: CASRPGQGAYEQYF.